These 20 T cell receptor beta chains were all obtained from the same sample, sequenced in a study of shared clonotypes between healthy human individuals. Sequenced by immunoSEQ multiplex PCR; TCRdb stores in-frame clones only, minus some. The sample lists fewer than 650,000 clones; around 78% were seen once. The sample comprised PBMCs. These TCRs come from a woman aged 40 to 55 in good health. Some clones in this sample may be carry-over from other donors' samples.

The chain links TRBV6-5 to TRBJ1-4, with unresolved D. CDR1 and CDR2 (germline): MNHEY, SVGAGI. V lost 6 bases and J lost 8, with 16 bases in between. CDR3 size: 14 residues. The CDR3 nucleotides read TGTGCCAGCAGCCCAGGAAGGCGATGGGAAAAACTGTTTTTT. Its translation is CASSPGRRWEKLFF.

As concerns this clone: The sample holds other DNA sequences that translate to the same CDR3. The rearrangement uses TRBV28 and TRBJ2-2, with D possibly TRBD1 on 5 matching bases. This CDR3 has 14 amino acids. The germline V gene encodes CDR1 MDHEN and CDR2 SYDVKM. The V gene lost 4 bases and the J gene lost 1 base, with 7 bases spanning the gap. CDR3 protein: CASSSGQNTGELFF. The CDR3 DNA is TGTGCCAGCAGTTCAGGACAGAACACCGGGGAGCTGTTTTTT.

This clone has only one observation. The J gene is TRBJ1-2, the V gene TRBV4-1; possibly TRBD1 for D (5 bases). The CDR3 extends over 15 amino acids. V gave up 1 base and J gave up 3 bases, with 12 bases separating them. The germline gives CDR1 MGHRA, CDR2 YSYEKL. The CDR3 sequence: CASSQAGLSDYGYTF. The CDR3 nucleotides read TGCGCCAGCAGCCAAGCGGGACTGTCCGACTATGGCTACACCTTC.

This chain connects TRBV29-1 to TRBJ2-3; D might be TRBD1 or TRBD2, each matching 5 bases. The V end lost 7 bases, the J end lost 1 base, and 18 bases lay between the germline ends. Germline V gene sequence: CDR1 SQVTM, CDR2 ANQGSEA. CDR3 length: 15 amino acids. The CDR3 bases are TGCAGCGGTGGAAATAGGGGTAGCGGCACAGATACGCAGTATTTT. Amino acids: CSGGNRGSGTDTQYF.

This clone was seen just once. This CDR3 fails to terminate in the conserved phenylalanine or tryptophan, so it likely reflects a read error. The J gene is TRBJ2-7, the V gene TRBV4-1, with D tentatively TRBD1 (5 bases). Trimming left V 1 base short and J 3 bases short, with 13 bases between. Germline V CDR1 and CDR2: MGHRA, YSYEKL. This CDR3 has 15 residues. CDR3 sequence: CASSQVTVGDYEQYS. The CDR3 DNA reads TGCGCCAGCAGCCAAGTGACAGTTGGGGACTACGAGCAGTACTCC.

The chain carries TRBV2 and TRBJ1-5, with D tentatively TRBD1 (6 bases). Germline CDR1 is SNHLY and CDR2 is FYNNEI. Trimming stripped 6 bases from V and 3 bases from J, with 12 bases between. This CDR3 contains 14 residues. The CDR3 DNA reads as TGTGCCAGCAGCTTGACAGGACCCAATCAGCCCCAGCATTTT. This translates into CASSLTGPNQPQHF.

V is TRBV5-1 and J is TRBJ1-3, with 7 positions matching TRBD1. The CDR3 is 14 residues long. From germline, CDR1 is SGHRS and CDR2 YFSETQ. J gave up 2 bases and V 4 bases, and 3 bases lay outside the gene matches. Written as DNA, the CDR3 is TGCGCCAGCAGCCCGGGACAGCCTGGAAACACCATATATTTT. This codes for CASSPGQPGNTIYF.

This chain links TRBV7-9 with TRBJ1-3; 11 positions agree with TRBD1. This CDR3 region has 16 residues. Unmatched junction bases numbered 4, after V lost 6 bases and J lost 0 bases. Germline lookup yields CDR1 SEHNR and CDR2 FQNEAQ (reference sequence). CDR3 DNA sequence: TGTGCCAGCAGTGGACAGGGGGCACACTCTGGAAACACCATATATTTT. Its translation is CASSGQGAHSGNTIYF.

Comment on this clone: Other nucleotide sequences in the sample specify the same CDR3. This chain links TRBV15 with TRBJ2-6; D is ambiguous. Trimming removed 1 base at V and 0 bases at J, with 4 bases between. CDR1 is LNHNV and CDR2 is YYDKDF in the germline V gene (reference sequence). The CDR3 consists of 15 residues. CDR3 amino acids: CATSRALSGANVLTF. The CDR3, as DNA: TGTGCCACCAGCAGAGCGCTCTCTGGGGCCAACGTCCTGACTTTC.

A word on this clone: Additional DNA sequences in this sample encode the identical CDR3. This chain links TRBV5-1 with TRBJ2-1, with a tentative D call TRBD2 (5 bases). Trimming stripped 3 bases from V and 4 bases from J, with 8 bases between. There are 13 residues in the CDR3. The germline CDR1 and CDR2 sequences are SGHRS and YFSETQ. CDR3 DNA: TGCGCCAGCAGCTCGGGAACATACAATGAGCAGTTCTTC. Translating it yields CASSSGTYNEQFF.

The chain recombines TRBV6-5 with TRBJ2-7; 10 nucleotides agree with TRBD2. The germline gives CDR1 MNHEY, CDR2 SVGAGI. This CDR3 has 14 amino acids. With V trimmed by 7 bases and J by 5 bases, 8 bases remained unmatched. The CDR3 nucleotides are TGTGCCAGCACCCCGCTAGCGGGAGTAAACGAGCAGTACTTC. Translated: CASTPLAGVNEQYF.

This clone was seen a single time. This chain uses TRBV19 with TRBJ2-1, with D maybe TRBD1 (6 bases). V was cut by 5 bases and J by 0 bases, with 11 bases left in between. The CDR3 loop spans 15 amino acids. Per germline, CDR1 LNHDA and CDR2 SQIVND (reference sequence). CDR3 bases: TGTGCCAGTAGTTCCACAGGGAGCTCCTACAATGAGCAGTTCTTC. Its translation is CASSSTGSSYNEQFF.

As regards this clone: A clone one base away is much larger, so this may be a read error. The sample holds other DNA sequences that translate to the same CDR3. This chain uses TRBV21-1 with TRBJ1-4. TRBV21-1 is a documented pseudogene. The CDR3 is 16 residues long. CDR3 nucleotides: TGTGCCAGCAAAGACGGGGAACCAGCAACTAATGAAAAGCTGTTTTTT. This sequence encodes CASKDGEPATNEKLFF.

The chain employs TRBV4-1 and TRBJ2-7, with TRBD2 identical over 10 bases. CDR3 size: 17 residues. The V segment lost 0 bases and the J segment 4 bases; nucleotides outside the gene matches: 9. Germline loops: CDR1 MGHRA, CDR2 YSYEKL. CDR3 coding DNA: TGCGCCAGCAGCCAAGATGACCCTAGCGGGAGTCGGTACGAGCAGTACTTC. Protein sequence: CASSQDDPSGSRYEQYF.

This sequence joins TRBV7-7 and TRBJ2-7; no clear D gene. Trimming removed 2 bases at V and 6 bases at J, with 11 bases between. This CDR3 region has 13 residues. The germline V gene has CDR1 SSHAT and CDR2 FNYEAQ (reference sequence). The CDR3 DNA sequence: TGTGCCAGCAGCTTACGCCAGGATGGCGAGCAGTACTTC. Its protein product is CASSLRQDGEQYF. The full variable domain, completed using reference TRBV7-7 and TRBJ2-7, is GAGVSQSPRYKVTKRGQDVTLRCDPISSHATLYWYQQALGQGPEFLTYFNYEAQPDKSGLPSDRFSAERPEGSISTLTIQRTEQRDSAMYRCASSLRQDGEQYFGPGTRLTVT.

This clone occurred a few times. This CDR3 is also generated by other DNA sequences in the sample. The gene calls are TRBV4-1 and TRBJ2-3, with TRBD2 matching over 7 bases. After removal of 0 bases from V and 3 bases from J, the junction contained 6 bases not matched to a gene. The CDR3 contains 16 residues. In germline, CDR1 is MGHRA, CDR2 YSYEKL. The CDR3 DNA follows: TGCGCCAGCAGCCAAGATGGGGGGGGAAGGACAGATACGCAGTATTTT. Protein: CASSQDGGGRTDTQYF.

About this clone itself: A junction boundary mismatches the germline segment, possibly from a read error. The chain is built from TRBV15 and TRBJ2-2; D not resolved. Germline values: CDR1 LNHNV, CDR2 YYDKDF (reference sequence). The CDR3 length is 16 residues. The CDR3 loop reads CAASRDQTAGTGELFF. CDR3 nucleotides: TGTGCCGCCAGCAGAGATCAGACGGCAGGCACCGGGGAGCTGTTTTTT.

The V and J genes are TRBV5-1 and TRBJ2-2; a possible D gene is TRBD1 (5 bases). CDR3 length: 16 residues. Germline values: CDR1 SGHRS, CDR2 YFSETQ. Trimming stripped 5 bases from V and 2 bases from J, with 16 bases between. CDR3 DNA: TGCGCCAGCAGACCTGATGCCCAGGGAAACACCGGGGAGCTGTTTTTT. It specifies CASRPDAQGNTGELFF.

This rearrangement joins TRBV30 to TRBJ2-1; 14 nucleotides line up with TRBD2. The ends lost 1 base at V and 1 base at J; junction bases unmatched: 9. The CDR3 sequence is 19 residues long. Germline CDR1 and CDR2: GTSNPN and SVGIG (reference sequence). CDR3 protein: CAWSAARTSGRRSYNEQFF. The CDR3 nucleotides read TGTGCCTGGAGTGCCGCAAGGACTAGCGGGAGGAGGTCCTACAATGAGCAGTTCTTC.

The V and J genes are TRBV19 and TRBJ2-7; TRBD2 matches at 15 bases. The CDR3 has 15 residues. Per the germline V gene, CDR1 is LNHDA and CDR2 is SQIVND (reference sequence). The J segment lost 4 bases and the V segment lost 5 bases, leaving 3 bases of the junction unmatched. Here the CDR3 reads CASSPGLAGGYEQYF. CDR3 nucleotide sequence: TGTGCCAGTAGTCCGGGACTAGCGGGAGGTTACGAGCAGTACTTC.